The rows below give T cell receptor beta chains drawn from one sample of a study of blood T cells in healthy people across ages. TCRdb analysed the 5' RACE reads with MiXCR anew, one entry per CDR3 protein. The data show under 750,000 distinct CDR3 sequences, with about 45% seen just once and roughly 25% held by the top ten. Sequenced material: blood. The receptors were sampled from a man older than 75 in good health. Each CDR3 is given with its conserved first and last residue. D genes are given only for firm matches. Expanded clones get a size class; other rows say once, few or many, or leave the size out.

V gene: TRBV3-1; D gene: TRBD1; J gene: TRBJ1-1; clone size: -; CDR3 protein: CASSRAGGRITEAFF; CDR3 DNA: TGTGCCAGCAGCCGAGCAGGGGGCCGGATCACTGAAGCTTTCTTT
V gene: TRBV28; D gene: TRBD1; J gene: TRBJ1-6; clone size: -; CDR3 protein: CASRSPTGRSPLHF; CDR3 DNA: TGTGCCAGCAGATCCCCGACAGGGCGGTCACCCCTCCACTTT
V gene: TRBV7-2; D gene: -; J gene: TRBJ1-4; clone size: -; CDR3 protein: CASSSEPIAATNEKLFF; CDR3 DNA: TGTGCCAGCAGTTCCGAGCCCATTGCGGCAACTAATGAAAAACTGTTTTTT
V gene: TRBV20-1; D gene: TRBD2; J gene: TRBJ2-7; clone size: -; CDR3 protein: CSARGVVRLAGEGYEQYF; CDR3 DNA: TGCAGTGCTAGAGGAGTGGTGCGACTAGCGGGAGAAGGCTACGAGCAGTACTTC
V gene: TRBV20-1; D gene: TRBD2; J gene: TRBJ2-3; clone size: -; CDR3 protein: CSARATSGTSTDTQYF; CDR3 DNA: TGCAGTGCTAGAGCAACTAGCGGGACGAGCACAGATACGCAGTATTTT
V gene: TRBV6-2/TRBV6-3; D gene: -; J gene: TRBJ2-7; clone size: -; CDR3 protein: CASRTNRVRYYEQYF; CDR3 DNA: TGTGCCAGCAGGACAAACAGGGTTCGCTACTACGAGCAGTACTTC
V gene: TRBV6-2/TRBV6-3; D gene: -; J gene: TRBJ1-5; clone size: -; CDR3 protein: CASIDSPNQPQHF; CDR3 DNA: TGTGCCAGCATCGACAGCCCCAATCAGCCCCAGCATTTT
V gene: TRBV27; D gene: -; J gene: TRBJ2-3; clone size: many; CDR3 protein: CASRPGVPDTQYF; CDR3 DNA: TGTGCCAGCAGACCAGGGGTTCCGGATACGCAGTATTTT
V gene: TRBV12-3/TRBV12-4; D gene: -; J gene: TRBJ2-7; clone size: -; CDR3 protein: CASRPNGDDEQYF; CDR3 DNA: TGTGCCAGCAGGCCGAACGGGGACGACGAGCAGTACTTC
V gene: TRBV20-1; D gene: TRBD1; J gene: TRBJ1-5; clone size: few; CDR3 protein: CSATRPRTGGIDQPQHF; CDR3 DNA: TGCAGTGCTACCCGACCCAGGACAGGGGGGATCGATCAGCCCCAGCATTTT
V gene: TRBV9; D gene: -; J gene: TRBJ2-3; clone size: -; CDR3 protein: CASSVGDGDTQYF; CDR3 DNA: TGTGCCAGCAGCGTAGGAGATGGGGATACGCAGTATTTT
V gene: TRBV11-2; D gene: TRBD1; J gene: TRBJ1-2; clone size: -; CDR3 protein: CASSLASTGEYGYTF; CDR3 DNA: TGTGCCAGCAGCTTAGCTAGTACAGGGGAATATGGCTACACCTTC
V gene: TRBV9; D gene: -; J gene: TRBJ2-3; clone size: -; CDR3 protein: CASSVDPRWGATGTDTQYF; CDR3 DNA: TGTGCCAGCAGCGTAGACCCTCGATGGGGGGCGACTGGCACAGATACGCAGTATTTT
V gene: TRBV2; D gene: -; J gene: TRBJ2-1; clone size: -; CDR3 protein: CASSEALAGDNEQFF; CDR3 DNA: TGTGCCAGCAGTGAAGCGCTTGCGGGTGACAATGAGCAGTTCTTC
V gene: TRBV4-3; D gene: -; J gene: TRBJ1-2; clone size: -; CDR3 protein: CASSQDSVNYGYTF; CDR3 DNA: TGCGCCAGCAGCCAAGATTCGGTTAACTATGGCTACACCTTC
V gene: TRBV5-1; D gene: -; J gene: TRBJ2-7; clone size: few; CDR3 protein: CASSRAIGFEQYF; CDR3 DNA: TGCGCCAGCAGCCGCGCTATAGGGTTCGAGCAGTACTTC
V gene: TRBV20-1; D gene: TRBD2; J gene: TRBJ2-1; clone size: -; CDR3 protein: CSATDTSGHYNEQFF; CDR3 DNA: TGCAGTGCTACCGATACTAGCGGACACTACAATGAGCAGTTCTTC
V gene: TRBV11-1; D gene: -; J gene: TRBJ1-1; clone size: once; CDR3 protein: CASSPGTLLTEAFF; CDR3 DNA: TGTGCCAGCAGCCCCGGGACACTTCTCACTGAAGCTTTCTTT
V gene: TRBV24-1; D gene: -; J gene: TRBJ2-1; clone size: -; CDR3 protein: CATSDSLQGPNNEQFF; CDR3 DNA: TGTGCCACCAGTGATTCCCTACAGGGCCCGAACAATGAGCAGTTCTTC
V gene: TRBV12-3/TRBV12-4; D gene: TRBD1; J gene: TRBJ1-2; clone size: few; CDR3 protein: CASSDRAYGYTF; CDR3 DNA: TGTGCCAGCAGTGACAGGGCCTATGGCTACACCTTC
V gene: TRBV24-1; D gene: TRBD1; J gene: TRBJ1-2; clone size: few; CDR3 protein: CATSDPTGDGYTF; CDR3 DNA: TGTGCCACCAGTGACCCGACAGGGGATGGCTACACCTTC
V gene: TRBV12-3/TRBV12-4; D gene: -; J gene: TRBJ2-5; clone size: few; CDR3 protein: CASRLRLRETQYF; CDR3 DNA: TGTGCCAGCAGGCTAAGGCTACGGGAGACCCAGTACTTC
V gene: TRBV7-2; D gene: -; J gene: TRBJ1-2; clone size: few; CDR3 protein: CASSLGTTNYGYTF; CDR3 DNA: TGTGCCAGCAGCTTAGGGACAACTAACTATGGCTACACCTTC
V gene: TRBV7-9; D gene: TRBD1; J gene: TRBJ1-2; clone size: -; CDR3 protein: CASSPLGQGPWGADGYTF; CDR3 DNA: TGTGCCAGCAGCCCATTAGGACAGGGGCCATGGGGTGCGGATGGCTACACCTTC
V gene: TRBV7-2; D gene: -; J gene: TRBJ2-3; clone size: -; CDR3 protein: CASSLDIVGSGDTQYF; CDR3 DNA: TGTGCCAGCAGCTTAGATATTGTAGGGTCGGGAGATACGCAGTATTTT
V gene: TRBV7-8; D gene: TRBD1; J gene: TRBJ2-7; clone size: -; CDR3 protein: CASSRPGTASYEQYF; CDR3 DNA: TGTGCCAGCAGCAGACCCGGGACAGCGTCCTACGAGCAGTACTTC
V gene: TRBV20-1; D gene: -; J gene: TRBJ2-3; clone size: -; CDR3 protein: CSAPGTPNTQYF; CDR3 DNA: TGCAGTGCCCCCGGGACTCCCAATACGCAGTATTTT
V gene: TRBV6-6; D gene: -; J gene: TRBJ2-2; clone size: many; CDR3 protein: CASSYTGGELFF; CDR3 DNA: TGTGCCAGCAGTTACACTGGCGGGGAGCTGTTTTTT
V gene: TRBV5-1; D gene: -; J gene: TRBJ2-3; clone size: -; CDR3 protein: CASRSVINLGTDTQYF; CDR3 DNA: TGCGCCAGCAGGAGTGTCATCAACCTTGGCACAGATACGCAGTATTTT
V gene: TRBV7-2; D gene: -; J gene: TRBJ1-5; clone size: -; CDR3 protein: CASSLDEGRWNQPQHF; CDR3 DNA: TGTGCCAGCAGCTTAGATGAGGGGAGGTGGAATCAGCCCCAGCATTTT
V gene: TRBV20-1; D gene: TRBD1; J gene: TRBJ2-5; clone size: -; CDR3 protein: CSASPPGQGFKTQYF; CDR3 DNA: TGCAGTGCTAGCCCTCCGGGACAGGGCTTTAAGACCCAGTACTTC
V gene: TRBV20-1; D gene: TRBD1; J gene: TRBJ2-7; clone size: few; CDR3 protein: CSARPRDRAYEQYF; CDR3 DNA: TGCAGTGCTAGACCGCGGGACAGGGCCTACGAGCAGTACTTC
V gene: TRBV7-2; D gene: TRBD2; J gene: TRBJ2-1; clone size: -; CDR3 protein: CASSLMTSGDYNEQFF; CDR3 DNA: TGTGCCAGCAGCTTGATGACTAGCGGGGATTACAATGAGCAGTTCTTC
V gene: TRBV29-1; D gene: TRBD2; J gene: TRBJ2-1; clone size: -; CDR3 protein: CSVLTSGESSYNEQFF; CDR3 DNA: TGCAGCGTCCTGACTAGCGGGGAGAGCTCCTACAATGAGCAGTTCTTC
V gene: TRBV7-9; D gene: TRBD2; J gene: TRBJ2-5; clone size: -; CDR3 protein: CASSLGGTSVETQYF; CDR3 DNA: TGTGCCAGCAGCTTAGGGGGGACTAGTGTGGAGACCCAGTACTTC
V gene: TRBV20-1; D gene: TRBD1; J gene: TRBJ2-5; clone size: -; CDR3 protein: CSARTGGQETQYF; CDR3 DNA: TGCAGTGCTCGGACAGGGGGCCAAGAGACCCAGTACTTC
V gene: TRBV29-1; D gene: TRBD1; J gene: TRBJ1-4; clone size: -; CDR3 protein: CSVGTGGAGEKLFF; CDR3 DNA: TGCAGCGTTGGGACAGGGGGCGCGGGTGAAAAACTGTTTTTT
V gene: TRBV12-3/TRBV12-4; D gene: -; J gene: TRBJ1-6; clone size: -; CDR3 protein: CASSFDASPLHF; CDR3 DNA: TGTGCCAGCAGTTTCGATGCTTCACCCCTCCACTTT
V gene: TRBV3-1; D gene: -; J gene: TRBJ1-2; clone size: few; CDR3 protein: CASSSAIDYGYTF; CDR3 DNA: TGTGCCAGCAGCTCCGCGATTGACTATGGCTACACCTTC
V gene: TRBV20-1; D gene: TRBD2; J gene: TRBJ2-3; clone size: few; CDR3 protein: CSASRGAGGLTDTQYF; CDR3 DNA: TGCAGTGCTAGCCGAGGAGCGGGGGGACTGACAGATACGCAGTATTTT
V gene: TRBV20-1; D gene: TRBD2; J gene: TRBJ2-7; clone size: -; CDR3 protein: CSAKTSGRPYEQYF; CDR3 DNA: TGCAGTGCTAAGACTAGCGGGAGGCCCTACGAGCAGTACTTC
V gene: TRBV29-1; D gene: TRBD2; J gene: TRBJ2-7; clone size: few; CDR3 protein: CSVELAGEYEQYF; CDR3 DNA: TGCAGCGTTGAACTAGCGGGCGAATACGAGCAGTACTTC
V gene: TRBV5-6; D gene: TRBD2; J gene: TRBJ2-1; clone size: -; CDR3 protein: CASSRSPGGSYEQFF; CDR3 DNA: TGTGCCAGCAGCCGATCTCCGGGGGGGAGTTATGAGCAGTTCTTC
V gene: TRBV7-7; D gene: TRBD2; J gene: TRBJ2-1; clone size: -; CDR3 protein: CASSQFPSLAGGPHEQFF; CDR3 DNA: TGTGCTAGCAGCCAATTCCCATCCCTAGCGGGGGGGCCGCATGAGCAGTTCTTC
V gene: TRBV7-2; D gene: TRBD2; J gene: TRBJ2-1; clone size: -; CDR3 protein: CASSLRSGTSGYNEQFF; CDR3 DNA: TGTGCCAGCAGCTTACGATCCGGGACTAGCGGGTACAATGAGCAGTTCTTC
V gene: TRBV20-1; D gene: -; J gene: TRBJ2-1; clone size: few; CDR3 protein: CSARETSRGEQFF; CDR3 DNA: TGCAGTGCTAGAGAAACGAGCCGGGGCGAGCAGTTCTTC
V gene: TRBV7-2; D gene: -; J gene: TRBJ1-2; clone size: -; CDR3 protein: CASSDLEGKSDGYTF; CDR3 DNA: TGTGCCAGCAGCGATCTCGAAGGGAAGTCGGATGGCTACACCTTC
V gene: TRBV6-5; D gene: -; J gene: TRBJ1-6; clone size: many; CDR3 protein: CASSYSNTANSPLHF; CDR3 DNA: TGTGCCAGCAGTTACTCGAACACCGCGAATTCACCCCTCCACTTT
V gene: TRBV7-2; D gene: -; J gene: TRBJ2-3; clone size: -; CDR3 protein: CASSFISGPSTDTQYF; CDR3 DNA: TGTGCCAGCAGCTTCATTAGCGGACCTAGCACAGATACGCAGTATTTT